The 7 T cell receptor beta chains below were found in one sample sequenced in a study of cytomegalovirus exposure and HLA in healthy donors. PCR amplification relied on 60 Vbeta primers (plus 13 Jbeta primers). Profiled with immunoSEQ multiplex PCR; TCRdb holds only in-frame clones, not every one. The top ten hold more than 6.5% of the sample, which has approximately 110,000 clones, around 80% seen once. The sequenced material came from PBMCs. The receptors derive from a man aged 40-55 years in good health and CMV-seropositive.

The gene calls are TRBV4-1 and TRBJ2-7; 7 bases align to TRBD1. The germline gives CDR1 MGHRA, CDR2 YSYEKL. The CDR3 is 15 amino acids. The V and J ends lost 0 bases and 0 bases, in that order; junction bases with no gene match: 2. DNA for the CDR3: TGCGCCAGCAGCCAAGATCGGACAGGCTCCTACGAGCAGTACTTC. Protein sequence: CASSQDRTGSYEQYF.

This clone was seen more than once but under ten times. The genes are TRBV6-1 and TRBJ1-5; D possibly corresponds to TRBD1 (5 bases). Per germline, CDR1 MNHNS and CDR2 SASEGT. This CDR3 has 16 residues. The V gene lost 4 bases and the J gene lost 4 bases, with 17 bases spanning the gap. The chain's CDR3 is CASSAGRTTLNQPQHF. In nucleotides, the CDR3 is TGTGCCAGCAGTGCAGGACGGACAACCTTAAATCAGCCCCAGCATTTT.

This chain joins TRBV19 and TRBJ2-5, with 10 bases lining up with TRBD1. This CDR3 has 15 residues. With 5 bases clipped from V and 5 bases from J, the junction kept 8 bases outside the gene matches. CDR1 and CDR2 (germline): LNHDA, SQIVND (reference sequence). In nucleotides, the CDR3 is TGTGCCAGTAGTCCTCCAGGACAGGGGGGTGAGACCCAGTACTTC. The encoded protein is CASSPPGQGGETQYF.

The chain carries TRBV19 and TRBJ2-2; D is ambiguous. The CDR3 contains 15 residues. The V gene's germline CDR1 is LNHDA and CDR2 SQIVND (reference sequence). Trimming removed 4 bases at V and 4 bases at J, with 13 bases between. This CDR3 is CASSTTVLSTGELFF. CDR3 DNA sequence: TGTGCCAGTAGTACTACAGTTCTGAGCACCGGGGAGCTGTTTTTT.

The CDR3 loop reads CAWGRTGLDTQYF. The CDR3 bases are TGTGCCTGGGGACGTACAGGGTTAGATACGCAGTATTTT. The rearrangement uses TRBV30 and TRBJ2-3, with D maybe TRBD1 (6 bases). Germline V gene data show CDR1 as GTSNPN and CDR2 as SVGIG (reference sequence). The CDR3 totals 13 residues. V lost 5 bases to trimming and J lost 5 bases, with 14 bases between them.

CDR3 nucleotides: TGTGCCAGTAGTTACTCTTTTACAGGGACTGGGGCCAACGTCCTGACTTTC. Its protein product is CASSYSFTGTGANVLTF. The rearrangement joins TRBV19 to TRBJ2-6, with D perhaps TRBD1 (6 bases). The CDR3 is made up of 17 amino acids. Germline loops: CDR1 LNHDA, CDR2 SQIVND (reference sequence). Trimming took off 5 bases at V and 2 bases at J, with 16 bases between the two ends. Variable domain in full (rest from reference TRBV19 and TRBJ2-6): DGGITQSPKYLFRKEGQNVTLSCEQNLNHDAMYWYRQDPGQGLRLIYYSQIVNDFQKGDIAEGYSVSREKKESFPLTVTSAQKNPTAFYLCASSYSFTGTGANVLTFGAGSRLTVL.

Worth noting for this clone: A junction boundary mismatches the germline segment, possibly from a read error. The CDR3 loop is CSARRQGHHF. The CDR3 DNA follows: TGCAGTGCTAGAAGACAGGGCCACCACTTC. This chain connects TRBV20-1 to TRBJ2-7, with TRBD1 identical over 7 bases. CDR3 length: 10 amino acids. The germline CDR1 and CDR2 sequences are DFQATT and SNEGSKA (reference sequence).